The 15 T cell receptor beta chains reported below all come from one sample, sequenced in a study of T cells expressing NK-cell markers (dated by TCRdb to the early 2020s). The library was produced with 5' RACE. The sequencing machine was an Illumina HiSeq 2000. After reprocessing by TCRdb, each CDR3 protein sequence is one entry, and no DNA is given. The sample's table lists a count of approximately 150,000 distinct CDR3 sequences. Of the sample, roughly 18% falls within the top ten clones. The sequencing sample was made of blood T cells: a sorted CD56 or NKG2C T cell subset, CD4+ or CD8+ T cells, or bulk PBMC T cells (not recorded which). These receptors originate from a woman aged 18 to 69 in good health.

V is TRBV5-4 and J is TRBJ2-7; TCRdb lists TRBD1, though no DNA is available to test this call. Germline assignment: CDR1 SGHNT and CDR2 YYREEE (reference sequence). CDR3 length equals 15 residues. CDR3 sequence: CASSFGGQGTYEQYF.

The CDR3 protein is CASRAPSGPSFYEQYF. The rearrangement links TRBV6-1 to TRBJ2-7; TCRdb's D call, TRBD2, is unchecked because there is no DNA. Germline V lookup: CDR1 MNHNS, CDR2 SASEGT. This CDR3 region has 16 residues.

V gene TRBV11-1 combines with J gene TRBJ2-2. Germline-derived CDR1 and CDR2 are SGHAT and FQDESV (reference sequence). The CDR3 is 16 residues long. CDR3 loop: CASSLETLSNTGELFF. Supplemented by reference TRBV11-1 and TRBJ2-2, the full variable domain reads EAEVAQSPRYKITEKSQAVAFWCDPISGHATLYWYRQILGQGPELLVQFQDESVVDDSQLPKDRFSAERLKGVDSTLKIQPAELGDSAMYLCASSLETLSNTGELFFGEGSRLTVL.

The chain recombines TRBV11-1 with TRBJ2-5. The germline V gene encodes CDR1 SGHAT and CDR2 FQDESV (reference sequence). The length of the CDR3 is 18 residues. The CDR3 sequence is CASSWVVAEVLDQETQYF.

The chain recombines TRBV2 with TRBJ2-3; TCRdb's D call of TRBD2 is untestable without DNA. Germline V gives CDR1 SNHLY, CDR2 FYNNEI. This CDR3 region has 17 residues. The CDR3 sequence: CASSERISGVSTDTQYF.

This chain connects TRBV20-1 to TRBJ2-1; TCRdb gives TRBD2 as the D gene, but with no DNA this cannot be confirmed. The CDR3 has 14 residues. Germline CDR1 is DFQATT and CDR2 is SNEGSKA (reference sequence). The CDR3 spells CSALSRLASSEQFF.

The CDR3 loop is CASRRGHSNEKLFF. The chain has TRBV12-3 or TRBV12-4 and TRBJ1-4; TCRdb picks TRBD1, but there is no DNA to check that call. CDR3 length: 14 residues.

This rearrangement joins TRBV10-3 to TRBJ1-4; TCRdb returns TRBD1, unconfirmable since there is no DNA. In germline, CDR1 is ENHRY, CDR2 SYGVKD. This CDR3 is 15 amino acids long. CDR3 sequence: CAISRQGNTNEKLFF.

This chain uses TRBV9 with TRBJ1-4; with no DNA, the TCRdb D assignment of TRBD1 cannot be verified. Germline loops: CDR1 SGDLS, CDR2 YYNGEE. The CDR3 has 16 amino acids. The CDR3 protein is CASSVDPSGHGEKLFF.

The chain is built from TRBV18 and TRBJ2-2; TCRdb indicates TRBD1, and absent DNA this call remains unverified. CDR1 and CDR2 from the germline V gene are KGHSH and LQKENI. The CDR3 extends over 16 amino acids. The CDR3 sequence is CASSPPGQPNTGELFF.

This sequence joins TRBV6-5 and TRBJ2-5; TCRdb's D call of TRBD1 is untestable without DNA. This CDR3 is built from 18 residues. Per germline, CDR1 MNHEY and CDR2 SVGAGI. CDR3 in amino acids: CASSYSSPIDRRQETQYF.

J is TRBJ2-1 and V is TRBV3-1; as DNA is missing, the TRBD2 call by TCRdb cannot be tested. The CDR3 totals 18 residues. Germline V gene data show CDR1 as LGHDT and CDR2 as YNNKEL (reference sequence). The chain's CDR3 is CASSPLPGTLAGANEQFF.

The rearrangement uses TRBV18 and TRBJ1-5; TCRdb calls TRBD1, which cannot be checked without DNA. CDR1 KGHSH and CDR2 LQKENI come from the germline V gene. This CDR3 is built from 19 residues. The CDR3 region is CASSPTPGQGNFGHQPQHF.

CDR3 amino acids: CASSPGRNSYEQYF. V and J are TRBV7-2 and TRBJ2-7. Germline values: CDR1 SGHTA, CDR2 FQGNSA. The CDR3 has 14 amino acids.

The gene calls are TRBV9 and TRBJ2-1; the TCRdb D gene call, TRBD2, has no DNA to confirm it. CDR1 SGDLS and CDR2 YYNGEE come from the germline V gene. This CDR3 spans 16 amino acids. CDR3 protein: CASSVGSSGSYNEQFF.